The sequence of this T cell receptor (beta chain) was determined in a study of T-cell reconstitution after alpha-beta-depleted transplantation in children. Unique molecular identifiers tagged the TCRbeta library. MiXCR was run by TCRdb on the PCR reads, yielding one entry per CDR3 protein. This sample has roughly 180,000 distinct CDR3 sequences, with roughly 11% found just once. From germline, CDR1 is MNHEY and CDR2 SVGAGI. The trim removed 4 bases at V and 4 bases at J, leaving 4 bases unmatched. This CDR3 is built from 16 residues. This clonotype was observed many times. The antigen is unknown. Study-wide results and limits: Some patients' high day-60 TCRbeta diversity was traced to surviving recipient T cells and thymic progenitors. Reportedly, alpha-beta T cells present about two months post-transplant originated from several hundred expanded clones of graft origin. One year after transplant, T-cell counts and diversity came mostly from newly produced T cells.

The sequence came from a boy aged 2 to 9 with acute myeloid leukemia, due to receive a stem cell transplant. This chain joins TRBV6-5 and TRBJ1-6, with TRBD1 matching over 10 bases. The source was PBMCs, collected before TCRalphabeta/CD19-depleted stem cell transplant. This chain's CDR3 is CASSSGTGDYNSPLHF. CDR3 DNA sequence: TGTGCCAGCAGTTCCGGGACAGGGGATTATAATTCACCCCTCCACTTT.